Below, one TCR beta chain is given with its context. No antigen is known for it. Trimming took 6 bases from V and 1 from J, leaving 12 bases between them. CDR3 length equals 13 residues. The germline V gene has CDR1 GTSNPN and CDR2 SVGIG (reference sequence). Both 60 Vbeta primers and 13 Jbeta primers went into the PCR. Clones were sequenced by immunoSEQ multiplex PCR, and TCRdb holds only the in-frame ones, with some missing. The listing contains fewer than 200,000 clones. The data originate from a study of cytomegalovirus exposure and HLA in healthy donors. Study at large: Prior work identified more than 90 million unique TCR beta sequences in roughly 190 million T cells. Approximately 85 million unique TCRs from HLA-typed donors made up an early data release. Study conclusions and caveats: Prediction of most subjects' HLA-A and HLA-B alleles by TCR beta sequences was reportedly accurate.

The TCR comes from a man aged 25 to 40 in good health and CMV-seronegative. Material: PBMCs. The chain combines TRBV30 with TRBJ1-1; D ambiguous. As DNA, the CDR3 is TGTGCCTGCCCCACGTTGGCGAACACTGAAGCTTTCTTT. This sequence encodes CACPTLANTEAFF.